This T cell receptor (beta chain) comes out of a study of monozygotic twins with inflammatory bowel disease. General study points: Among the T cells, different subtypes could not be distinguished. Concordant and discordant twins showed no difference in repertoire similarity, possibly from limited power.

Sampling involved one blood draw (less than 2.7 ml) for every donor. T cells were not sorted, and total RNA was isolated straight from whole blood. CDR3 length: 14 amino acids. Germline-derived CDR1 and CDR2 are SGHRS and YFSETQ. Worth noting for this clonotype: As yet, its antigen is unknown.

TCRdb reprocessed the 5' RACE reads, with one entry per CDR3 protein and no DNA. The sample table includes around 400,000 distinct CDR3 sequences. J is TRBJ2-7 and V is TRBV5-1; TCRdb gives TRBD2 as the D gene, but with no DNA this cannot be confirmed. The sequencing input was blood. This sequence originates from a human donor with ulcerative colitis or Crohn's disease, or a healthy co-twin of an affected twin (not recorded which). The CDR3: CASSSGGVGYEQYF.